Listed below are T cell receptor beta chains from one sample, sequenced in a study of blood T cell repertoires in COVID-19. Using immunoSEQ multiplex PCR, the repertoire was profiled, and TCRdb retains in-frame clones only, with some absent. The repertoire includes around 450,000 clones, about 89% of them detected once, and approximately 4.3% sits in the top ten. Specimen: peripheral blood. The receptor source for this set is a woman in her twenties or thirties with acute or convalescent COVID-19. CDR3s include the opening cysteine and the closing phenylalanine or tryptophan. A D gene is named only where the DNA matches it firmly. Part of the rows lack a size; the others show once, few, many or a class for expanded clones.

d_call | clone_size | cdr3_length | j_call | v_call | cdr3_aa | cdr3_nt
. | . | 14 | TRBJ2-7 | TRBV7-8 | CASSLAGGNYEQYF | TGTGCCAGCAGCTTAGCGGGGGGAAACTACGAGCAGTACTTC
TRBD1 | . | 14 | TRBJ1-6 | TRBV5-5 | CASSAGQGNSPLHF | TGTGCCAGCAGCGCGGGACAGGGGAATTCACCCCTCCACTTT
. | . | 14 | TRBJ1-6 | TRBV30 | CAWIPGHSNSPLHF | TGTGCCTGGATTCCGGGACATAGTAATTCACCCCTCCACTTT
TRBD1 | . | 17 | TRBJ2-2 | TRBV2 | CASSAGTGAFYTGELFF | TGTGCCAGCAGTGCCGGGACAGGAGCTTTTTACACCGGGGAGCTGTTTTTT
. | . | 13 | TRBJ2-5 | TRBV11-2 | CASSLSGQETQYF | TGTGCCAGCAGCTTATCGGGCCAAGAGACCCAGTACTTC
. | once | 14 | TRBJ2-3 | TRBV6-5 | CASSLGTSTDTQYF | TGTGCCAGCAGTCTTGGGACTAGCACAGATACGCAGTATTTT
. | . | 13 | TRBJ2-7 | TRBV25-1 | CASMFTGHYEQYF | TGTGCCAGCATGTTTACAGGCCACTACGAGCAGTACTTC
. | . | 14 | TRBJ1-1 | TRBV30 | CAWMKTDMNTEAFF | TGTGCCTGGATGAAGACAGACATGAACACTGAAGCTTTCTTT
. | few | 14 | TRBJ1-1 | TRBV7-9 | CASSLSTVNTEAFF | TGTGCCAGCAGCTTATCAACAGTCAACACTGAAGCTTTCTTT
TRBD2 | . | 15 | TRBJ2-3 | TRBV2 | CASSGGGVSTDTQYF | TGTGCCAGCAGTGGCGGGGGAGTTTCCACAGATACGCAGTATTTT
. | . | 11 | TRBJ2-7 | TRBV30 | CAWSYRYEQYF | TGTGCCTGGAGCTACCGGTACGAGCAGTACTTC
TRBD1 | . | 15 | TRBJ1-2 | TRBV19 | CASSTTGAQLYGYTF | TGTGCCAGTAGTACCACAGGGGCTCAACTCTATGGCTACACCTTC
. | . | 13 | TRBJ1-3 | TRBV14 | CASSRDIPGTIYF | TGTGCCAGCAGCCGAGATATACCGGGGACCATATATTTT
. | . | 16 | TRBJ2-1 | TRBV30 | CAWSAPSGLPSNEQFF | TGTGCCTGGAGTGCTCCGTCGGGACTCCCCAGCAATGAGCAGTTCTTC
TRBD2 | . | 14 | TRBJ2-2 | TRBV7-3 | CASSTQAGGRELFF | TGTGCCAGCAGCACTCAAGCGGGAGGCCGGGAGCTGTTTTTT
. | . | 15 | TRBJ1-3 | TRBV5-1 | CASSPTGHSGNTIYF | TGCGCCAGCAGCCCCACAGGTCACTCTGGAAACACCATATATTTT
. | once | 14 | TRBJ2-1 | TRBV28 | CASTMAGDLNEQFF | TGTGCCAGCACTATGGCAGGGGATCTCAATGAGCAGTTCTTC
TRBD1 | . | 15 | TRBJ2-5 | TRBV19 | CASSEGQGWSETQYF | TGTGCCAGTAGCGAAGGACAGGGGTGGTCAGAGACCCAGTACTTC
. | . | 16 | TRBJ2-7 | TRBV18 | CASFNRVGSGTYEQYF | TGTGCCAGCTTCAACCGGGTGGGTTCGGGGACCTACGAGCAGTACTTC
. | . | 13 | TRBJ1-2 | TRBV6-4 | CARTDLENYGYTF | TGTGCCCGCACAGACTTGGAAAACTATGGCTACACCTTC
TRBD1 | . | 15 | TRBJ2-2 | TRBV3-1/TRBV3-2 | CASSGQGGTAGELFF | TGTGCCAGCAGCGGACAGGGAGGAACGGCCGGGGAGCTGTTTTTT
TRBD1 | once | 15 | TRBJ2-3 | TRBV30 | CAWSVSPGGTDTQYF | TGTGCCTGGAGTGTTTCTCCAGGGGGTACAGATACGCAGTATTTT
TRBD2 | . | 17 | TRBJ2-5 | TRBV4-2 | CASSQGQGLAGGKTQYF | TGTGCCAGCAGCCAAGGACAAGGACTAGCGGGGGGTAAGACCCAGTACTTC
TRBD1 | . | 18 | TRBJ2-1 | TRBV27 | CASSPWDREIARGNEQFF | TGTGCCAGCAGTCCGTGGGACAGGGAGATCGCAAGGGGGAATGAGCAGTTCTTC
TRBD1 | . | 17 | TRBJ1-3 | TRBV10-1 | CASSESYWDRSGNTIYF | TGCGCCAGCAGTGAGTCGTATTGGGACAGATCTGGAAACACCATATATTTT
. | once | 12 | TRBJ1-2 | TRBV2 | CASSRQVSGYTF | TGTGCCAGCTCTCGTCAGGTCTCTGGCTACACCTTC
. | . | 19 | TRBJ1-4 | TRBV27 | CASSLSRPHSGWKNEKLFF | TGTGCCAGCAGTTTATCGAGGCCCCATTCAGGGTGGAAAAATGAAAAACTGTTTTTT
TRBD1 | . | 16 | TRBJ1-3 | TRBV2 | CASRDRGPHSGNTIYF | TGTGCCAGCAGGGACAGGGGACCCCACTCTGGAAACACCATATATTTT
TRBD1 | . | 15 | TRBJ1-1 | TRBV11-2 | CASSLNRGLNTEAFF | TGTGCCAGCAGTTTAAACAGGGGCCTGAACACTGAAGCTTTCTTT
TRBD1 | . | 15 | TRBJ1-1 | TRBV27 | CASSWTGGAGTEAFF | TGTGCCAGCAGCTGGACAGGGGGCGCGGGAACTGAAGCTTTCTTT
. | . | 14 | TRBJ2-3 | TRBV10-1 | CASSEWTVTDTQYF | TGCGCCAGCAGTGAGTGGACAGTCACAGATACGCAGTATTTT
. | . | 17 | TRBJ2-2 | TRBV11-2 | CASSLGTRGADYGELFF | TGTGCCAGCAGCTTAGGGACTCGGGGGGCCGATTACGGGGAGCTGTTTTTT
TRBD1 | few | 17 | TRBJ2-7 | TRBV5-1 | CASSLAAGGTGLYEQYF | TGCGCCAGCAGCTTGGCCGCAGGGGGCACCGGGCTCTACGAGCAGTACTTC
TRBD1 | . | 18 | TRBJ2-1 | TRBV7-2 | CASSLELLRGTEYNEQFF | TGTGCCAGCAGCTTAGAATTGTTGCGTGGGACAGAATACAATGAGCAGTTCTTC
. | . | 12 | TRBJ2-2 | TRBV5-6 | CASSLQTGELFF | TGTGCCAGCAGCCTACAGACCGGGGAGCTGTTTTTT
. | . | 13 | TRBJ1-3 | TRBV6-6 | CASSPGQGNTIYF | TGTGCCAGCAGTCCCGGACAGGGAAACACCATATATTTT
. | . | 14 | TRBJ2-5 | TRBV2 | CASSIRRIQETQYF | TGTGCCAGCAGTATCAGGAGGATCCAAGAGACCCAGTACTTC
. | . | 17 | TRBJ1-6 | TRBV21-1 | CASSKASTTGSNSPLHF | TGTGCCAGCAGCAAAGCGTCAACCACAGGGTCCAATTCACCCCTCCACTTT
TRBD1 | . | 16 | TRBJ2-2 | TRBV5-6 | CASSLVGQGATGELFF | TGTGCCAGCAGCTTGGTGGGACAGGGGGCCACCGGGGAGCTGTTTTTT
TRBD2 | . | 15 | TRBJ2-2 | TRBV7-8 | CASSATSGNTGELFF | TGTGCCAGCAGCGCCACTAGCGGAAACACCGGGGAGCTGTTTTTT
TRBD2 | . | 16 | TRBJ2-3 | TRBV3-1/TRBV3-2 | CASSHETSGSTDTQYF | TGTGCCAGCAGCCATGAGACTAGCGGGAGCACAGATACGCAGTATTTT
. | . | 17 | TRBJ1-5 | TRBV27 | CASSLLKDRRAGQPQHF | TGTGCCAGCAGTTTATTAAAAGACAGGCGCGCTGGTCAGCCCCAGCATTTT
. | once | 14 | TRBJ1-4 | TRBV6-5 | CASSITGPNEKLFF | TGTGCCAGCAGTATAACAGGGCCGAATGAAAAACTGTTTTTT